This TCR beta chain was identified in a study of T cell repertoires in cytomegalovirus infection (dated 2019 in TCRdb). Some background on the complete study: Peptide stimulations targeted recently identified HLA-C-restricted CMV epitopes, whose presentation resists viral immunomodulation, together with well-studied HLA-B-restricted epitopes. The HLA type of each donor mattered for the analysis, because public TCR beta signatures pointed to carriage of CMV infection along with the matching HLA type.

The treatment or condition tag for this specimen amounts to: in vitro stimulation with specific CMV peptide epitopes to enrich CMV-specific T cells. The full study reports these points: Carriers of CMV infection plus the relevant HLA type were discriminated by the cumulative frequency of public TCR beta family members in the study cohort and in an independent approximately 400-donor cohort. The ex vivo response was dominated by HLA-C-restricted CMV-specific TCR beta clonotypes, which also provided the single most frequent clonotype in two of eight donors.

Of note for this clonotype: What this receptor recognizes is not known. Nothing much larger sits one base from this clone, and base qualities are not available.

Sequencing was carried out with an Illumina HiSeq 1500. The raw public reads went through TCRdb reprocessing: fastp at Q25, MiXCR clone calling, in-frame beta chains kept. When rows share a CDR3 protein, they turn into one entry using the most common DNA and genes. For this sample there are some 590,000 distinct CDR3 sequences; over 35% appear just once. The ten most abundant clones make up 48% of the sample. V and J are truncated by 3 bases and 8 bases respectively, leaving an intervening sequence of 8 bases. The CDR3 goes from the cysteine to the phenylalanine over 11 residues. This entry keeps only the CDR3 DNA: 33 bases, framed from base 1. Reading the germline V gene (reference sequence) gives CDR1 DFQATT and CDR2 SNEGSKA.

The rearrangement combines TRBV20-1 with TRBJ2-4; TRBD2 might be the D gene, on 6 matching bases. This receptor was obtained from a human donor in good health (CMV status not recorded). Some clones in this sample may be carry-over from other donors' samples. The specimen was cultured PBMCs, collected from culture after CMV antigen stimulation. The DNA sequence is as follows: TGCAGTGCTAGGGGGGAGGACATTCAGTACTTC. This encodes CSARGEDIQYF.